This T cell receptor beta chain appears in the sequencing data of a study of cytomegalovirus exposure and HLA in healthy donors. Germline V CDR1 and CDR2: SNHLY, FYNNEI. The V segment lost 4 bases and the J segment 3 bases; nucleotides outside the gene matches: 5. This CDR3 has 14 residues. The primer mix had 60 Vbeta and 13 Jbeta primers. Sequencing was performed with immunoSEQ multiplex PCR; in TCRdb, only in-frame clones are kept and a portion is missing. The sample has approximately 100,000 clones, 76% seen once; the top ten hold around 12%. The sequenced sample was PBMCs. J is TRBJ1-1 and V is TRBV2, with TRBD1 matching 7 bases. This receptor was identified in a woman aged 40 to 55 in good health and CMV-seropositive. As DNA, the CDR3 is TGTGCCAGCAGTGGAAGACAGGGTCACACTGAAGCTTTCTTT. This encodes CASSGRQGHTEAFF.